This T cell receptor beta chain was identified during a study of cytomegalovirus exposure and HLA in healthy donors. Regarding the study as a whole: In vitro, three CMV-associated chains proved specific for CMV antigens. Later on, a genetic analysis was performed. It linked a missense variant in DCLRE1C with V- and J-gene trimming of TCR beta.

Both 60 Vbeta primers and 13 Jbeta primers went into the PCR. Here immunoSEQ multiplex PCR was the method, and the copy in TCRdb shows in-frame clones only, minus some. The sample includes more than 150,000 clones, 70% to 80% of them seen just once. Donors were ostensibly healthy at sampling, although undocumented immune exposures were probable. Concerning this clone: Its antigen is undetermined.

The sequenced material came from PBMCs. The clonotype comes from a girl aged 5 to 17 in good health and CMV-seropositive.

The CDR3: CASSSDTGYSGNTIYF. The CDR3, as DNA: TGTGCCAGCAGCTCAGACACAGGCTACTCTGGAAACACCATATATTTT. The chain recombines TRBV11-3 with TRBJ1-3; D possibly corresponds to TRBD1 (5 bases). The length of the CDR3 is 16 residues. V was pared by 4 bases and J by 0 bases, with 13 bases between. The germline V gene has CDR1 SGHNT and CDR2 YENEEA.